The table lists the clone carrying this T cell receptor beta chain with many counts. The sample is drawn from a study of blood T cells in healthy people across ages. PCR was performed a second time for roughly 7 to 12 cycles using a sample-barcoded 5' primer and a J-beta primer mix. TCRdb re-called the 5' RACE reads with MiXCR, one entry per CDR3 protein. Of some 560,000 distinct CDR3 sequences in the sample, roughly a quarter were seen once. The CDR3 has 12 amino acids. Germline V gene data show CDR1 as SGHVS and CDR2 as FNYEAQ. The V end was cut by 5 bases, the J end by 6 bases, with 9 bases between. This sample was also put to use in a study of T cells of mothers and their children.

Sequenced material: blood. This clonotype originated in a boy aged 2-15 years in good health. The chain links TRBV7-6 to TRBJ2-3; D unresolved. The DNA of the CDR3 is TGTGCCAGCAGCCCCCTCCAGGATACGCAGTATTTT. Amino acids: CASSPLQDTQYF.